The 6 T cell receptor beta chains below come from one sample, sequenced in a study of technical replicates of blood from four donors (dated by TCRdb to 2016 to 2017). Receptor amplification or capture employed the immunoSEQ multiplex PCR assay. The table comes from immuneACCESS by way of TCRdb, which keeps in-frame sequences with V and J called. Part of the clones is missing from these tables; in studies checked, under half for an unresolved V gene and the rest for unknown reasons. The sample records about 62,000 clones, roughly 89% of which are singletons. Approximately 5% of the sample is taken by the ten largest. Sequencing was done on a sample of PBMCs. All receptors come from a human donor in good health. Some clones in this sample may be carry-over from other donors' samples.

The V gene is TRBV27, the J gene TRBJ1-2, with 9 bases that match TRBD1. V was clipped by 4 bases and J by 2 bases; unmatched bases: 5. The CDR3 is 15 residues long. Germline CDR1 is MNHEY and CDR2 is SMNVEV (reference sequence). CDR3 DNA: TGTGCCAGCAGTTCTACCGGGACAGGGAACTATGGCTACACCTTC. This encodes CASSSTGTGNYGYTF.

CDR3 nucleotides: TGTGCCAGCTCACTACTAGCGACGAACACCGGGGAGCTGTTTTTT. Protein sequence: CASSLLATNTGELFF. This chain joins TRBV18 and TRBJ2-2, with 7 bases lining up with TRBD2. From germline, CDR1 is KGHSH and CDR2 LQKENI. Trimming at V came to 4 bases and at J to 0 bases, leaving 2 bases not matched to a gene. The CDR3 has 15 residues.

This chain links TRBV2 with TRBJ2-5, with a possible D match to TRBD2 (5 bases). Germline V gene lookup returns CDR1 SNHLY and CDR2 FYNNEI. Trimming took 5 bases from V and 5 from J, leaving 12 bases between them. CDR3 length: 13 residues. The CDR3 is CASSRGERETQYF. CDR3 DNA sequence: TGTGCCAGCAGTCGGGGAGAGAGGGAGACCCAGTACTTC.

This clone has a single count. V and J are TRBV7-3 and TRBJ2-5, with 12 bases that match TRBD2. Germline V gene data show CDR1 as SGHTA and CDR2 as FQGTGA. The CDR3 totals 16 residues. Trimming took 2 bases from V and 5 from J; bases not matched to a gene: 6. The CDR3 loop is CASSLALAGGTETQYF. As DNA, the CDR3 is TGTGCCAGCAGCTTAGCACTAGCGGGGGGAACCGAGACCCAGTACTTC.

The chain uses TRBV2 and TRBJ2-7; D may be TRBD2 (6 bases). The CDR3 has 12 amino acids. The ends were cut back, 8 bases at V and 7 bases at J, with 15 bases in the middle. CDR1 SNHLY and CDR2 FYNNEI come from the germline V gene. This chain's CDR3 is CASGEELGEQYF. The CDR3 DNA reads as TGTGCCAGCGGGGAGGAGCTGGGAGAGCAGTACTTC.

The chain joins TRBV27 to TRBJ1-1; 7 nucleotides agree with TRBD1. CDR1 is MNHEY and CDR2 is SMNVEV in the germline V gene (reference sequence). This CDR3 comprises 14 residues. J gave up 5 bases and V 3 bases, and 6 bases lay outside the gene matches. CDR3: CASSFRQGNTEAFF. CDR3 sequence (DNA): TGTGCCAGCAGTTTTAGACAGGGTAATACTGAAGCTTTCTTT.